The T cell receptor (beta chain) described here comes from a study of TIL therapy for anti-PD-1-resistant metastatic lung cancer. On the study more broadly: Patients then received nivolumab; progressors got lymphodepletion, TIL and IL-2. Most patients had lung adenocarcinoma.

Germline V gene data show CDR1 as SGHRS and CDR2 as YFSETQ. Trimming left V 4 bases short and J 6 bases short, with 11 bases between. The CDR3 sequence is 13 residues long. This clone was detected only a few times. This was the immunoSEQ v3 assay. TCRdb's copy holds only in-frame clones and misses some; the assay was immunoSEQ multiplex PCR. Among just under 60,000 clones, around 68% were seen once, and the ten largest hold 6% to 8.5%. Time point denoted: pre-treatment sample, taken before nivolumab and TIL therapy. The sequenced sample was blood, obtained at baseline. This chain uses TRBV5-1 with TRBJ1-5; D is unresolved. This clonotype originated in a person between 25 and 79 years old with non-small cell lung cancer. CDR3 amino acids: CASSESPGQPQHF. The CDR3 region has the DNA TGCGCCAGCAGCGAAAGTCCCGGTCAGCCCCAGCATTTT.